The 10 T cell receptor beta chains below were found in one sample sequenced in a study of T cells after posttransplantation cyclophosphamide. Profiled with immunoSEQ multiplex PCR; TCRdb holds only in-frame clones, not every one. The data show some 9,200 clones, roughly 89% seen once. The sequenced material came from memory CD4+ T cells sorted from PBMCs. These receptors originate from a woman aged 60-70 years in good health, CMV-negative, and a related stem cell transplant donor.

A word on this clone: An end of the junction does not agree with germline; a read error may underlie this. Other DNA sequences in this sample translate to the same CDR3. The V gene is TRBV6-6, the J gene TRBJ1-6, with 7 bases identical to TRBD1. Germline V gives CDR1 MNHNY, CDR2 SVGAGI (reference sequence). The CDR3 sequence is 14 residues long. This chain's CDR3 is CASRSTGDNSPLHF. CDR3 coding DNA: TGTGCCAGCAGGTCCACAGGGGATAATTCCCCCCTCCACTTT.

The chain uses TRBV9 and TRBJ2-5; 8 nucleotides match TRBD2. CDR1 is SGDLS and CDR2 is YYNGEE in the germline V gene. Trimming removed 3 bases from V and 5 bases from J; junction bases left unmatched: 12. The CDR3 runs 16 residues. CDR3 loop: CASSDGRGAQGETQYF. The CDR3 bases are TGTGCCAGCAGCGACGGGAGGGGGGCGCAGGGCGAGACCCAGTACTTC.

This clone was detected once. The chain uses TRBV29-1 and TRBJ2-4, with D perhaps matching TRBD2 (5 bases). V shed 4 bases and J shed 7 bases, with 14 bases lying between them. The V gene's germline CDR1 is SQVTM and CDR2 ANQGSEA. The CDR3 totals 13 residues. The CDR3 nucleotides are TGCAGCGTTGCCTCCGACCCGGGGAACATTCAGTACTTC. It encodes CSVASDPGNIQYF.

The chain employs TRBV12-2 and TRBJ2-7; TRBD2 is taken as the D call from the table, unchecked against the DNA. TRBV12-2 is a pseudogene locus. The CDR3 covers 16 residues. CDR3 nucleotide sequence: TGTGCAAGGCCATCCCCGGCGGGGGGGCTTTGCTACGAGCAGTACGTC. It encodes CARPSPAGGLCYEQYV.

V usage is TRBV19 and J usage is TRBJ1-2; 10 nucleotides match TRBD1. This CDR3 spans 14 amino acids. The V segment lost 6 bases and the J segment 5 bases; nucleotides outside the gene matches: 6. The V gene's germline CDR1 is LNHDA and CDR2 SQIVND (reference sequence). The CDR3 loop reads CASSRDRGRYGYTF. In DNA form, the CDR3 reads TGTGCCAGTAGCCGGGACAGGGGAAGGTATGGCTACACCTTC.

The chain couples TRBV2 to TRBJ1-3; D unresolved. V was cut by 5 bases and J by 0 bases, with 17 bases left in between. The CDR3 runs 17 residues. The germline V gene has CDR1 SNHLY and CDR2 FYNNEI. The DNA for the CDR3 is TGTGCCAGCAGTCCGTCCTTTAATCTATACTCTGGAAACACCATATATTTT. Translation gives CASSPSFNLYSGNTIYF.

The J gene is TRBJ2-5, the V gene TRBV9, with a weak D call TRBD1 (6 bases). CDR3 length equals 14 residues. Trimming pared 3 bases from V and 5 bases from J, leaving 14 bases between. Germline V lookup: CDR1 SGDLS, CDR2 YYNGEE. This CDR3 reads CASSETGYWETQYF. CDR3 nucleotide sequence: TGTGCCAGCAGCGAAACAGGGTACTGGGAGACCCAGTACTTC.

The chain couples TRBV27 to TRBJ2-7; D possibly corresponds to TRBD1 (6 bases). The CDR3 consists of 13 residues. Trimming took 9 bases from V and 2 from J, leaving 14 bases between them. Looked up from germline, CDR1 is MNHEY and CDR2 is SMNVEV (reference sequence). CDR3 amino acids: CARRNEGAYEQYF. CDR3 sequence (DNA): TGTGCCAGGAGGAACGAGGGGGCCTACGAGCAGTACTTC.

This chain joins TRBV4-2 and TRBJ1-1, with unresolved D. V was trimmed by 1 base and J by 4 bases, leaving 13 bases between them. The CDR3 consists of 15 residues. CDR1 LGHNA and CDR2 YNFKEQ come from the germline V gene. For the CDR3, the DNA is TGTGCCAGCAGCCAAGTCAGTGGCGGTCGCACTGAAGCTTTCTTT. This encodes CASSQVSGGRTEAFF.

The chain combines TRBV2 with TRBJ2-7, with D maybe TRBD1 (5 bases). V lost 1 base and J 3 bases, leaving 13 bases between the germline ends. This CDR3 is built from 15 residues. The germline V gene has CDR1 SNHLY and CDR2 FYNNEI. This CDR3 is CASSEDMGHHYEQYV. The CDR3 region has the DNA TGTGCCAGCAGTGAAGATATGGGGCATCACTACGAGCAGTACGTC.